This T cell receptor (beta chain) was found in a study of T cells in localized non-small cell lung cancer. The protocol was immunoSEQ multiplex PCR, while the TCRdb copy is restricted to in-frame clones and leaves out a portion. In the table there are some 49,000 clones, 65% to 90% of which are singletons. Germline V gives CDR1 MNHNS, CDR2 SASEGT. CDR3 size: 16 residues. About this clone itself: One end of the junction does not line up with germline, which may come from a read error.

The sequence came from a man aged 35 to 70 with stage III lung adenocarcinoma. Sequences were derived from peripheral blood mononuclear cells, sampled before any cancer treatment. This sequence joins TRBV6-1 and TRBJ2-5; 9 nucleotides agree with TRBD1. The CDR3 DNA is TGTGCCATCAGTGAGGGGGGACAGGGAAGCCAAGAGACCCAGTACTTC. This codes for CAISEGGQGSQETQYF.